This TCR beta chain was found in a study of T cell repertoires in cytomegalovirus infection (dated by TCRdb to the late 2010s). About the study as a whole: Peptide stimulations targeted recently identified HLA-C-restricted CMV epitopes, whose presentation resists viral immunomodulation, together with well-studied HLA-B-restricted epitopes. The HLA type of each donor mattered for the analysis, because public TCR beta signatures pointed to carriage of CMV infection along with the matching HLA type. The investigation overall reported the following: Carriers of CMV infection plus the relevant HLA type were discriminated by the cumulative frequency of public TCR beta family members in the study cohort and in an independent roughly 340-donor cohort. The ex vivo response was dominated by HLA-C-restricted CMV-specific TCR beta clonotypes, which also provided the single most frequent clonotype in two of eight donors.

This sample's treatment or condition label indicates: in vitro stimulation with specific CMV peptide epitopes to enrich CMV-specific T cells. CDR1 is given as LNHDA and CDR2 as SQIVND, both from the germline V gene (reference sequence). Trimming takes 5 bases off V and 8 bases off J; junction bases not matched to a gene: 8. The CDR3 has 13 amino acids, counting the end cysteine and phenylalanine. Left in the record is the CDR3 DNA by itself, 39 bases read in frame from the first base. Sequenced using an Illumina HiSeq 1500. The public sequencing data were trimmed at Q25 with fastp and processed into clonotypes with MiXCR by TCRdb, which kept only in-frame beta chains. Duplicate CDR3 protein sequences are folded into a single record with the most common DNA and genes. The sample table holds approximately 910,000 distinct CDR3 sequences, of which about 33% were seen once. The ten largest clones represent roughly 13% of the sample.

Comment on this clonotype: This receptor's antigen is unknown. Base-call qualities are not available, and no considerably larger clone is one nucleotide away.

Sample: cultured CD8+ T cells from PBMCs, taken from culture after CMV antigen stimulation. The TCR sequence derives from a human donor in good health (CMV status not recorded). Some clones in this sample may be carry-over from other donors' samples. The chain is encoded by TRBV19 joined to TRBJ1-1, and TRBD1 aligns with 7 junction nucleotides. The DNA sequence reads TGTGCCAGTAGTCTACAGGGGTCGGGGGAAGCTTTCTTT. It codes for CASSLQGSGEAFF.